This T cell receptor beta chain was sequenced for a study of T cells in Graves' hyperthyroidism and ophthalmopathy. This clonotype has a single count. Antigen specificity is unknown. What was amplified from RNA transcripts were TCR beta CDR3 regions. Using the HTBI primer set, a first-round RT-PCR was run on the TCR CDR3. TCRdb redid the calling of the multiplex PCR reads with MiXCR, one entry per CDR3 protein. The repertoire holds hundreds of thousands of distinct CDR3 sequences, with roughly 17% as singletons. Germline V gives CDR1 LNHDA, CDR2 SQIVND (reference sequence). The CDR3 has 13 residues. V lost 7 bases and J 5 bases, leaving 15 bases between the germline ends. Hyperthyroidism, newly diagnosed and lasting under 2 months, affected patients aged 18 to 65. Exclusion of patients followed from uncontrolled infection, other autoimmune disease, pregnancy or lactation. Clinical symptoms, serum thyroxine and TRAb, thyroid ultrasound and orbital computed tomography were used for the diagnoses.

Regarding the study as a whole: A median 6.5 months before onset, the model predicted ophthalmopathy.

The receptor's source is a woman aged 30 to 39 with Graves' hyperthyroidism. Sequencing was performed on blood. J is TRBJ2-7 and V is TRBV19, with D possibly TRBD2 on 6 matching bases. As DNA, the CDR3 is TGTGCCAGTATGTCGGGTAGCGGAGACGAGCAGTACTTC. It codes for CASMSGSGDEQYF.